What follows are 2 T cell receptor beta chains derived from one specimen sequenced in a study of vaccination and CD4 T cells after COVID-19. The study sequenced cultured CD4+ T cell DNA using the Oncomine TCR Beta short-read assay. Using its own MiXCR run on the PCR reads, TCRdb lists one record per CDR3 protein. The data hold about 8,500 distinct CDR3 sequences, with about 61% observed a single time. The treatment here: roughly ten-day PBMC culture with coronavirus spike peptide pools or control peptides (ViraFEST assay). These TCRs' antigens remain unknown. Sequencing input: CD4+ T cells from blood, cultured in vitro. Receptors originate from a human donor who had recovered from COVID-19.

There are a few counts of this clonotype. The V call is TRBV20-1, the J call TRBJ2-7; no clear D gene. The V end was cut by 3 bases, the J end by 6 bases, with 6 bases between. This CDR3 contains 10 residues. Germline V gene data show CDR1 as DFQATT and CDR2 as SNEGSKA (reference sequence). CDR3 in DNA: TGCAGTGCTAGTGCTGCCGAGCAGTACTTC. Residues: CSASAAEQYF.

The V gene is TRBV19, the J gene TRBJ1-2; tentatively, D is TRBD1 (6 bases). Germline CDR1 and CDR2: LNHDA and SQIVND (reference sequence). The ends were cut back, 1 base at V and 7 bases at J, with 10 bases in the middle. The CDR3 spans 13 residues. The CDR3 is CASSIGGGRGYTF. CDR3 nucleotide sequence: TGTGCCAGTAGTATAGGAGGGGGACGTGGCTACACCTTC.